The 17 T cell receptor beta chains below come from one sample, sequenced in a study of blood T cell repertoires in COVID-19. Measured with immunoSEQ multiplex PCR; TCRdb has only the in-frame clones, and not every one. The sample carries approximately 200,000 clones, approximately 91% recorded once. Sequencing was done on a sample of peripheral blood. These receptors were collected from a man in his 70s with active or convalescent COVID-19.

Notes on this clone: Compared with germline, one end of the junction differs, possibly owing to a read error. Written as DNA, the CDR3 is TGTGCCAGTAGTATAGCTCGGGGGATTTACACAAATACGCAGTATTTT. Protein sequence: CASSIARGIYTNTQYF. The chain is built from TRBV19 and TRBJ2-3; weak D call: TRBD2 (6 bases). The CDR3 has 16 residues. Germline CDR1 reads LNHDA; CDR2 reads SQIVND (reference sequence).

The chain has TRBV11-2 and TRBJ1-3; no definite D call. Between the trimmed V and J ends, which lost 1 base and 0 bases, there was a span of 7 bases. CDR3 length equals 15 residues. Germline loops: CDR1 SGHAT, CDR2 FQNNGV. CDR3 DNA: TGTGCCAGCAGCTTAGGCCAGATCTCTGGAAACACCATATATTTT. It yields the protein CASSLGQISGNTIYF.

The V call is TRBV11-2, the J call TRBJ2-5, with 8 bases matching TRBD1. CDR3 length: 14 amino acids. Germline V CDR1 and CDR2: SGHAT, FQNNGV. Trimming took 6 bases from V and 5 from J; bases not matched to a gene: 8. The DNA of the CDR3 is TGTGCCAGCAGTGCCCAGGGGGCTTGGGAGACCCAGTACTTC. Its protein product is CASSAQGAWETQYF.

The rearrangement joins TRBV5-6 to TRBJ2-7; the match to TRBD2 covers 8 bases. Germline V gene sequence: CDR1 SGHDT, CDR2 YYEEEE. Losses at the gene ends were 1 base for V and 2 bases for J; bases not matched to a gene: 5. CDR3 length equals 15 residues. The CDR3 spells CASSLTGGPTYEQYF. CDR3 bases: TGTGCCAGCAGCTTGACGGGAGGGCCCACCTACGAGCAGTACTTC.

The chain links TRBV21-1 to TRBJ2-7; the table gives TRBD1 as D, unverified against the DNA. TRBV21-1 is noted as a pseudogene. There are 14 residues in the CDR3. DNA of the CDR3: TGTGCCAGCAGCAATGGTGGGACACGGGGAGAGCAGTACTTC. It encodes CASSNGGTRGEQYF.

The V gene is TRBV7-9, the J gene TRBJ2-2; 8 nucleotides align to TRBD1. The CDR3 extends over 18 amino acids. In germline, CDR1 is SEHNR, CDR2 FQNEAQ (reference sequence). Losses at the gene ends were 4 bases for V and 8 bases for J; bases not matched to a gene: 18. The CDR3 loop reads CASSSQIDRGSWAGELFF. CDR3 sequence (DNA): TGTGCCAGCAGCTCTCAGATCGACAGGGGAAGTTGGGCTGGGGAGCTGTTTTTT.

The rearrangement links TRBV29-1 to TRBJ2-5, with D hard to call. The CDR3 is made up of 13 amino acids. Trimming removed 7 bases from V and 2 bases from J, with 14 bases in between. The germline V gene has CDR1 SQVTM and CDR2 ANQGSEA. The CDR3 coding sequence is TGCAGCGCCCTTGGCAGGATACAAGAGACCCAGTACTTC. This gives the protein CSALGRIQETQYF.

The sample holds a few counts of this clone. Here the CDR3 reads CARGRSYNSPLHF. The CDR3 nucleotides are TGCGCCAGGGGGCGCTCCTATAATTCACCCCTCCACTTT. This chain uses TRBV23-1 with TRBJ1-6; a possible D gene is TRBD1 (5 bases). TRBV23-1 is assigned to the ORF class and has an uncertain function. This CDR3 contains 13 residues. Trimming took 9 bases from V and 0 from J, leaving 6 bases between them.

The V gene is TRBV27, the J gene TRBJ2-7; TRBD1 aligns across 10 bases. Germline V lookup: CDR1 MNHEY, CDR2 SMNVEV (reference sequence). The CDR3 is 18 amino acids. The junction had 13 bases not matched to a gene; V was cut back by 5 bases and J by 0 bases. CDR3 DNA: TGTGCCAGCAGTCCTACAAGACAGGGGGCGCACAGCTCCTACGAGCAGTACTTC. Its protein product is CASSPTRQGAHSSYEQYF.

The V call is TRBV30, the J call TRBJ1-5, with TRBD1 matching 9 bases. The germline CDR1 and CDR2 sequences are GTSNPN and SVGIG (reference sequence). Losses at the gene ends were 1 base for V and 3 bases for J; bases not matched to a gene: 4. This CDR3 comprises 15 residues. The CDR3 nucleotides are TGTGCCTGGAGTGAGGGACAGGGATTCAATCAGCCCCAGCATTTT. Translation gives CAWSEGQGFNQPQHF.

The rearrangement uses TRBV4-1 and TRBJ2-7, with 11 bases identical to TRBD2. Germline CDR1 reads MGHRA; CDR2 reads YSYEKL. The V segment lost 3 bases and the J segment 0 bases; nucleotides outside the gene matches: 1. The CDR3 is 15 amino acids. The DNA of the CDR3 is TGCGCCAGCAGCCAGGGACTAGCGGCCTCCTACGAGCAGTACTTC. This gives the protein CASSQGLAASYEQYF.

The CDR3 DNA sequence: TGTGCCAGCAGTGAAAAGGAGGGGCGGGATTCACCCCTCCACTTT. This gives the protein CASSEKEGRDSPLHF. The V gene is TRBV6-1, the J gene TRBJ1-6; D might be TRBD1 (5 bases). This CDR3 has 15 residues. Germline V CDR1 and CDR2: MNHNS, SASEGT. The germline V and J ends were trimmed by 2 bases and 8 bases, with 13 bases remaining between them.

The rearrangement links TRBV19 to TRBJ1-4; 7 positions agree with TRBD1. The germline V gene encodes CDR1 LNHDA and CDR2 SQIVND (reference sequence). The length of the CDR3 is 16 residues. V gave up 4 bases and J gave up 5 bases; unmatched junction bases: 10. The CDR3 protein is CASSTAQGIDNEKLFF. CDR3 in DNA: TGTGCCAGTAGTACAGCACAGGGGATTGACAATGAAAAACTGTTTTTT.

This clone was counted once. This chain links TRBV28 with TRBJ1-6; D is undetermined. Trimming shortened V by 3 bases and J by 8 bases, and 5 bases separated the two germline ends. The CDR3 has 12 residues. Germline CDR1 and CDR2: MDHEN and SYDVKM. As DNA, the CDR3 is TGTGCCAGCAGTTTTCTTTATTCACCCCTCCACTTT. Protein product: CASSFLYSPLHF.

This clone was picked up one time. J is TRBJ1-6 and V is TRBV28, with D perhaps matching TRBD1 (5 bases). Germline CDR1 reads MDHEN; CDR2 reads SYDVKM. The CDR3 loop spans 15 amino acids. The germline V and J ends were trimmed by 6 bases and 7 bases, with 16 bases remaining between them. CDR3 coding DNA: TGTGCCAGCAGCCCTGGGGCGGCGGGGAATTCACCCCTCCACTTT. Translated: CASSPGAAGNSPLHF.

This chain connects TRBV18 to TRBJ1-3, with TRBD1 as a possible D gene (6 bases). The CDR3 is 16 amino acids. The V end was cut by 0 bases, the J end by 3 bases, with 12 bases between. Germline CDR1 KGHSH, CDR2 LQKENI. The CDR3 region is CASSPPRTDLGNTIYF. The CDR3 DNA reads as TGTGCCAGCTCACCACCCAGGACAGACCTTGGAAACACCATATATTTT.

The chain uses TRBV7-2 and TRBJ1-5; D may be TRBD1 (6 bases). The germline V and J ends were trimmed by 1 base and 2 bases, with 9 bases remaining between them. CDR3 size: 15 residues. The germline V gene encodes CDR1 SGHTA and CDR2 FQGNSA. CDR3 in amino acids: CASSLVQGGNQPQHF. The CDR3, as DNA: TGTGCCAGCAGCTTAGTACAGGGCGGCAATCAGCCCCAGCATTTT.